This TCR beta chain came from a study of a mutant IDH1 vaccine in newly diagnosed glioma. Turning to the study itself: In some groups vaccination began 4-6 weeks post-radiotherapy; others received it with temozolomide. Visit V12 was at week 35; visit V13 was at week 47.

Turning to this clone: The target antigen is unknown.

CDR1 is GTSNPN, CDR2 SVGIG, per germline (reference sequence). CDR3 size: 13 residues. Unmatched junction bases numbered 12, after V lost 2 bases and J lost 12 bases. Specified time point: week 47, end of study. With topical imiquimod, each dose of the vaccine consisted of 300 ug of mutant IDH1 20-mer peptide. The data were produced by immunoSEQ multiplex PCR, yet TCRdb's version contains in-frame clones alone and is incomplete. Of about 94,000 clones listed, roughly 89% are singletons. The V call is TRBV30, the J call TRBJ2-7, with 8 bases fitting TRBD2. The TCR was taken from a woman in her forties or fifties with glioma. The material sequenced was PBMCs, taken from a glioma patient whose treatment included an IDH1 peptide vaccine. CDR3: CAWSPGTSRQWYF. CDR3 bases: TGTGCCTGGAGTCCCGGGACTAGTCGGCAGTGGTACTTC.